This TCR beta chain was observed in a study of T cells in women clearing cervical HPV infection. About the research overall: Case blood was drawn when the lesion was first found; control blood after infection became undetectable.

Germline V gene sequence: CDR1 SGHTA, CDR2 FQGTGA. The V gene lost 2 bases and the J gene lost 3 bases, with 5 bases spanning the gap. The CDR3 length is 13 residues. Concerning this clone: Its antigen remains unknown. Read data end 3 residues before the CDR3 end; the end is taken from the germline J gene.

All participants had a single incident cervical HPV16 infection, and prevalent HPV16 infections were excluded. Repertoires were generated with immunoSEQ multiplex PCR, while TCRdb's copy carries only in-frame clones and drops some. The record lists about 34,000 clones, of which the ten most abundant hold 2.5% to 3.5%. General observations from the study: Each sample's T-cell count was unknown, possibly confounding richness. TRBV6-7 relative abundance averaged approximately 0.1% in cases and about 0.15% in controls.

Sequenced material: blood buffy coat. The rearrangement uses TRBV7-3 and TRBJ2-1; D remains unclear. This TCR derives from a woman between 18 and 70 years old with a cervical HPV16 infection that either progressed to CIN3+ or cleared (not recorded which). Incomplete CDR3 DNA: TGTGCCAGCAGCTTACAGAGCTACAATGAG. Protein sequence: CASSLQSYNE. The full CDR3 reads CASSLQSYNEQFF.